This T cell receptor beta chain was identified in a study of CD8+CD57+ T cells in acquired aplastic anemia. Study observations and caveats: Both patients and controls carried the same twenty-nine CD8+ CDR3 sequences.

In patients chosen for sequencing, flow cytometry had shown CD8+CD57+ cell expansion. Every patient had severe acquired aplastic anemia. Note on this clonotype: What it recognizes is unknown.

The germline V and J ends were trimmed by 4 bases and 9 bases, with 9 bases remaining between them. Germline-derived CDR1 and CDR2 are MGHDK and SYGVNS. This CDR3 comprises 11 residues. Genomic DNA provided the template from which TCR beta VDJ and CDR3 profiles were obtained. TCRdb passed the reads through MiXCR, listing each CDR3 protein once. The sample gives a few hundred thousand distinct CDR3 sequences, about three fifths of which show up once; roughly 1.2% is in the top ten. V and J are TRBV25-1 and TRBJ1-1; no firm D call. This TCR was recovered from a human donor with aplastic anemia. The sample taken for sequencing was sorted CD4+, CD8+, or CD8+CD57+ T cells (not recorded which) from PBMCs. The CDR3 bases are TGTGCCAGCAGTGGGGGAACACAAGCTTTCTTT. Protein sequence: CASSGGTQAFF. Full variable domain (outside the CDR3, taken from reference TRBV25-1 and TRBJ1-1): EADIYQTPRYLVIGTGKKITLECSQTMGHDKMYWYQQDPGMELHLIHYSYGVNSTEKGDLSSESTVSRIRTEHFPLTLESARPSHTSQYLCASSGGTQAFFGQGTRLTVV.